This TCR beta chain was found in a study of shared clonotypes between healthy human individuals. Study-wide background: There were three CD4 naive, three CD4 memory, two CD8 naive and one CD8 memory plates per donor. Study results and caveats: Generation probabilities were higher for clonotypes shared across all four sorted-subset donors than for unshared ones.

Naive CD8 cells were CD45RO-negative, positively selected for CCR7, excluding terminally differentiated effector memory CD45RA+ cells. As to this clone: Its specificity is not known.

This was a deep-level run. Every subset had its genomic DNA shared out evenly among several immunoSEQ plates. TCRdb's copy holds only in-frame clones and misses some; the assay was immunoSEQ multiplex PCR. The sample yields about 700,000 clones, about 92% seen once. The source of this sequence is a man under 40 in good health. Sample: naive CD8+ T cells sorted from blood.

In nucleotides, the CDR3 is TGCAGCGTTGAAGATCAAGGAACCCTCTCTGGGGCCAACGTCCTGACTTTC. Encoded protein: CSVEDQGTLSGANVLTF. The chain is built from TRBV29-1 and TRBJ2-6, with D unclear. Deletions cut 0 bases from V and 0 bases from J, with 12 bases between. The CDR3 is made up of 17 amino acids. The germline CDR1 and CDR2 sequences are SQVTM and ANQGSEA.